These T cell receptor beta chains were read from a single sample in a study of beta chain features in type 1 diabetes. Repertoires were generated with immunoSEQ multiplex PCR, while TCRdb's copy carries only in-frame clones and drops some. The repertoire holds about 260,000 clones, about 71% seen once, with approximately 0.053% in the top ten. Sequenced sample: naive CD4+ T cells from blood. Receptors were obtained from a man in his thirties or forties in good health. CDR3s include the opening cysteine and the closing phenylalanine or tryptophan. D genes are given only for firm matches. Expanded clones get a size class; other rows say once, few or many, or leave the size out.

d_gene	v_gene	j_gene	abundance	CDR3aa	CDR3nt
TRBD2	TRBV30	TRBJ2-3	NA	CAWTPGLAGVRDTQYF	TGTGCCTGGACCCCGGGACTAGCGGGAGTTCGAGATACGCAGTATTTT
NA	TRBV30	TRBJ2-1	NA	CAWSRLGNEQFF	TGTGCCTGGAGCCGACTAGGAAATGAGCAGTTCTTC
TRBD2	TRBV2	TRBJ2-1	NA	CASSEMREREQFF	TGTGCCAGCAGTGAAATGCGGGAGAGGGAGCAGTTCTTC
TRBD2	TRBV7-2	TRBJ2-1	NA	CASSLAALYNEQFF	TGTGCCAGCAGTCTAGCGGCACTCTACAATGAGCAGTTCTTC
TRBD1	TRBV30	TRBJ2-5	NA	CAWSQLGGSQETQYF	TGTGCCTGGAGTCAACTAGGGGGCTCCCAAGAGACCCAGTACTTC
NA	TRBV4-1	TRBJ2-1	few	CASSHPREGQQFF	TGCGCCAGCAGCCACCCCCGAGAGGGCCAGCAGTTCTTC
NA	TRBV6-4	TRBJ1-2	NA	CASKGWAF	TGTGCCAGCAAGGGCTGGGCCTTC
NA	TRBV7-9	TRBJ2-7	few	CASSFRQGEDEQYF	TGTGCCAGCAGCTTTCGTCAGGGGGAGGACGAGCAGTACTTC
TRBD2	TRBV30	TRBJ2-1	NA	CAWSVLAGIYNEQFF	TGTGCCTGGAGTGTACTAGCGGGGATCTACAATGAGCAGTTCTTC
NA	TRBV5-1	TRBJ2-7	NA	CASSYQSSYEQYF	TGCGCCAGCAGCTATCAAAGCTCCTACGAGCAGTACTTC
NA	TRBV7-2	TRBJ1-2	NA	CASSPQVRHGYTF	TGTGCCAGCAGCCCTCAGGTGCGACATGGCTACACCTTC
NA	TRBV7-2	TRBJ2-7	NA	CASSLGGQSSYEQYF	TGTGCCAGCAGCTTAGGAGGGCAGTCTTCCTACGAGCAGTACTTC
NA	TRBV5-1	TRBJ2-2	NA	CASSLIRQNTGELFF	TGCGCCAGCAGCTTGATCCGGCAGAACACCGGGGAGCTGTTTTTT
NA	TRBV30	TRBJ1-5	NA	CAWSDSDNQPQHF	TGTGCCTGGAGTGACTCAGACAATCAGCCCCAGCATTTT
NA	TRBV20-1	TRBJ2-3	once	CSAKLADTQYF	TGCAGTGCCAAACTAGCAGATACGCAGTATTTT
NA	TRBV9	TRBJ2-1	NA	CASSVDPHNEQFF	TGTGCCAGCAGCGTTGACCCACACAATGAGCAGTTCTTC
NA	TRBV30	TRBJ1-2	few	CACWKEDGYTF	TGTGCCTGCTGGAAGGAGGATGGCTACACCTTC
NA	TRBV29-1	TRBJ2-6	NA	CSVEVEGAGANVLTF	TGCAGCGTTGAAGTGGAGGGCGCTGGGGCCAACGTCCTGACTTTC
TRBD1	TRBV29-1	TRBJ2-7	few	CSVEDRPYEQYF	TGCAGCGTTGAGGACAGGCCCTACGAGCAGTACTTC
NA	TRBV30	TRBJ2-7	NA	CAWSEGVRYEQYF	TGTGCCTGGAGTGAAGGGGTTCGCTACGAGCAGTACTTC
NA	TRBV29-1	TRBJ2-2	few	CSVGRGINTGELFF	TGCAGCGTGGGTCGGGGGATTAACACCGGGGAGCTGTTTTTT
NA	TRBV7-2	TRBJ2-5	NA	CASSLAGSQETQYF	TGTGCCAGCAGCTTAGCGGGCAGTCAAGAGACCCAGTACTTC
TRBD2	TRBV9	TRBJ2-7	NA	CASSVAELAGYEQYF	TGTGCCAGCAGCGTAGCTGAGCTAGCGGGCTACGAGCAGTACTTC
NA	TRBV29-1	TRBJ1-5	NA	CSIGDSNQPQHF	TGCAGCATCGGGGATAGCAATCAGCCCCAGCATTTT
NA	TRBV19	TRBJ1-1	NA	CASAANGAGKAFF	TGTGCCAGCGCGGCGAATGGCGCGGGGAAAGCTTTCTTT
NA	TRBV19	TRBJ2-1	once	CASSMGNYNEQFF	TGTGCCAGTAGTATGGGCAACTACAATGAGCAGTTCTTC
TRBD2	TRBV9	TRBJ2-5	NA	CASSVGGTSGGGETQYF	TGTGCCAGCAGCGTAGGAGGGACTAGCGGGGGAGGAGAGACCCAGTACTTC
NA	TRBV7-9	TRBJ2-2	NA	CASSSRESSTGELFF	TGTGCCAGCAGTTCTCGGGAGTCGAGCACCGGGGAGCTGTTTTTT
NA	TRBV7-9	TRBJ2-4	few	CASSFDQAWGAKNIQYF	TGTGCCAGCAGCTTCGATCAGGCCTGGGGAGCCAAAAACATTCAGTACTTC
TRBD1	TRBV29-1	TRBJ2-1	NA	CSALRGQGEFF	TGCAGCGCCCTACGAGGACAGGGAGAGTTCTTC
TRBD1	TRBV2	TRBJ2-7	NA	CASSRTGYEQYF	TGTGCCAGCAGTAGGACAGGATACGAGCAGTACTTC
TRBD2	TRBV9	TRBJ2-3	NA	CASSVAGTRPDTQYF	TGTGCCAGCAGCGTAGCTGGGACTAGACCAGATACGCAGTATTTT
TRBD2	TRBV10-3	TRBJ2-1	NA	CAISGSGLEQFF	TGTGCCATCAGTGGTAGCGGGCTTGAGCAGTTCTTC
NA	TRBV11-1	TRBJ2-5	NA	CARGGRFTQETQYF	TGTGCCAGGGGAGGAAGGTTCACCCAAGAGACCCAGTACTTC
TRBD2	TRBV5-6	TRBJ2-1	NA	CASSLGLAGGYEQFF	TGTGCCAGCAGCTTAGGACTAGCGGGGGGCTATGAGCAGTTCTTC
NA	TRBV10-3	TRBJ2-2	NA	CAIGTGGGTGELFF	TGTGCCATCGGGACCGGCGGCGGCACCGGGGAGCTGTTTTTT
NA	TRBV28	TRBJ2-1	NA	CASSLLLLYNEQFF	TGTGCCAGCAGTTTACTTTTGCTCTACAATGAGCAGTTCTTC
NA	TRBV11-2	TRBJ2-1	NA	CASSLDLDSYNEQFF	TGTGCCAGCAGCTTAGATCTGGACTCCTACAATGAGCAGTTCTTC
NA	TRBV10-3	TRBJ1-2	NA	CAISLENYGYTF	TGTGCCATCAGCCTTGAAAACTATGGCTACACCTTC
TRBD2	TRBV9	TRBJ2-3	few	CASSAGLAGEDTQYF	TGTGCCAGCAGCGCCGGACTAGCGGGAGAAGATACGCAGTATTTT
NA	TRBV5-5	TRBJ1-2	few	CASSLNYGYTF	TGTGCCAGCAGCCTAAACTATGGCTACACCTTC
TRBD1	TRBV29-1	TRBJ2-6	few	CSVALGTGAGANVLTF	TGCAGCGTGGCCCTCGGGACAGGGGCTGGGGCCAACGTCCTGACTTTC
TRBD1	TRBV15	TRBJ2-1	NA	CATSSSGQGRNEQFF	TGTGCCACCAGCAGTTCGGGACAGGGGAGGAATGAGCAGTTCTTC
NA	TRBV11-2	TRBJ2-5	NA	CASSTSQGSAETQYF	TGTGCCAGCAGCACATCGCAGGGGTCGGCGGAGACCCAGTACTTC
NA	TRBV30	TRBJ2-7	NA	CAWSVSSGPYEQYF	TGTGCCTGGAGTGTGAGTAGCGGCCCCTACGAGCAGTACTTC